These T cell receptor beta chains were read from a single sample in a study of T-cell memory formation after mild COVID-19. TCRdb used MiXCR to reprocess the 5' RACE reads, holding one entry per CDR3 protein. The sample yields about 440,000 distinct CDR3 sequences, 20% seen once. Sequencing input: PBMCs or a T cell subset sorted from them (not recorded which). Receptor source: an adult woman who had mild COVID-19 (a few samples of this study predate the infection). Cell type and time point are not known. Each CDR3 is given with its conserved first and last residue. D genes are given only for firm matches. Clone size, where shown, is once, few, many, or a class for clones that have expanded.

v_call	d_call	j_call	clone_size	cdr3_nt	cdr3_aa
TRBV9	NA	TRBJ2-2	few	TGTGCCAGCAGCGTAGGCCCCCAAGGGGGCACCGGGGAGCTGTTTTTT	CASSVGPQGGTGELFF
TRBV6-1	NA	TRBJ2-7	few	TGTGCCAGCAGTGAACTACGACAGATCTACGAGCAGTACTTC	CASSELRQIYEQYF
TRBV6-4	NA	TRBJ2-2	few	TGTGCCAGCACCTACGACAGCTCCGGAACCGGGGAGCTGTTTTTT	CASTYDSSGTGELFF
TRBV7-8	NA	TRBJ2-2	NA	TGTGCCAGCAGCCCCGAGAGTGGAGGGGAGCTGTTTTTT	CASSPESGGELFF
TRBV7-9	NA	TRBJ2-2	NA	TGTGCCAGCAGCTTCAAGGGCGGTACCGGGGAGCTGTTTTTT	CASSFKGGTGELFF
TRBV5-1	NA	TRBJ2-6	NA	TGCGCCAGCAGCTTTGGAGGGGCCAACGTCCTGACTTTC	CASSFGGANVLTF
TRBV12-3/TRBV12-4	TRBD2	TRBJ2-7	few	TGTGCCAGCAGGTCTACCGGGACTAACCTTTACGAGCAGTACTTC	CASRSTGTNLYEQYF
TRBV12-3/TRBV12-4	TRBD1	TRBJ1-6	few	TGTGCCAGCGGGGACAGGGATCGCTCACCCCTCCACTTT	CASGDRDRSPLHF
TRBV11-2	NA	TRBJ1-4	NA	TGTGCCAGCAGCTTAGGCGGAAAACTGTTTTTT	CASSLGGKLFF
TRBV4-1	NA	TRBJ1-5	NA	TGCGCCAGCAGCCAAGGTTCGGGGGTCGGCAATCAGCCCCAGCATTTT	CASSQGSGVGNQPQHF
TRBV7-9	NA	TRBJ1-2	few	TGTGCCAGCAGCCCCCGGGACATCGGCAATGGCTACACCTTC	CASSPRDIGNGYTF
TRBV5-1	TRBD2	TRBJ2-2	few	TGCGCCAGCGGCGGGACTAGCAGTTCCGGGGAGCTGTTTTTT	CASGGTSSSGELFF
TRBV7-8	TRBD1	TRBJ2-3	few	TGTGCCAGCGACAGGGGATCCACACACACAGATACGCAGTATTTT	CASDRGSTHTDTQYF
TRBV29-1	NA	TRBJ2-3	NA	TGCAGCGTTGAGCGTGGGGGGCTGGATACGCAGTATTTT	CSVERGGLDTQYF
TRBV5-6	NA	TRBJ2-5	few	TGTGCCAGCAGCGATTGGCAGGGGACCCAGACCCAGTACTTC	CASSDWQGTQTQYF